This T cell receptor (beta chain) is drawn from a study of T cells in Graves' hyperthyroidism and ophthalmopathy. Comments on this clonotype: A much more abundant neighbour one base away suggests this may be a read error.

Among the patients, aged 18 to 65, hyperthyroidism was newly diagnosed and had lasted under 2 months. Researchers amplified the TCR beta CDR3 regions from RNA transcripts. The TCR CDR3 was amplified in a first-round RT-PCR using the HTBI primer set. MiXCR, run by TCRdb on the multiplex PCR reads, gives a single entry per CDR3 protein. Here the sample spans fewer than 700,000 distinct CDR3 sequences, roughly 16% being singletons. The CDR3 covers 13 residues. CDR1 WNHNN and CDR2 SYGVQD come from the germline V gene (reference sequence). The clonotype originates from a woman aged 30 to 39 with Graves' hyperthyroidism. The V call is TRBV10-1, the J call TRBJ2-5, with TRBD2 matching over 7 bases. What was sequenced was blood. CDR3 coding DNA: TGCGCCAGCGGTGAGTCGTTAGCGGGTCACCAGTACTTC. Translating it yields CASGESLAGHQYF.